Listed below are T cell receptor beta chains from one sample, sequenced in a study of cytomegalovirus exposure and HLA in healthy donors. Generated by immunoSEQ multiplex PCR, the TCRdb table keeps only in-frame clones and is missing some. The table records hundreds of thousands of clones, roughly two thirds of them present only once. Sequencing was performed on PBMCs. These receptors all stem from a female donor in good health and CMV-seronegative. CDR3s include the opening cysteine and the closing phenylalanine or tryptophan. Fields, in order: J gene, D gene, clone size, V gene, CDR3 protein, CDR3 DNA. The D gene is left open where the match is weak. Where a row states a size, it is once, few, many or the class of an expanded clone; other rows omit it.

TRBJ1-3 | . | . | TRBV5-1 | CASSFTPRGVTGNTIYF | TGCGCCAGCAGCTTTACCCCTCGGGGGGTAACTGGAAACACCATATATTTT
TRBJ2-5 | . | few | TRBV19 | CATAVRGGQQETQYF | TGTGCCACGGCCGTGAGGGGAGGACAACAAGAGACCCAGTACTTC
TRBJ2-1 | TRBD2 | . | TRBV27 | CASSPNSGRAGNEQFF | TGTGCCAGCAGCCCTAACAGCGGGAGGGCCGGTAATGAGCAGTTCTTC
TRBJ1-1 | . | few | TRBV25-1 | CASSSPGRGTEAFF | TGTGCCAGCAGTTCCCCAGGGCGGGGGACTGAAGCTTTCTTT
TRBJ1-4 | . | . | TRBV28 | CASSSVRDSLEKLLF | TGTGCCAGCAGTTCTGTCCGGGACTCCCTTGAAAAACTGCTTTTT
TRBJ2-5 | TRBD1 | few | TRBV6-6 | CASSRDSQETQYF | TGTGCCAGCAGTCGGGACAGTCAAGAGACCCAGTACTTC
TRBJ1-4 | TRBD1 | few | TRBV30 | CAWTGGGEKLFF | TGTGCCTGGACAGGGGGAGGTGAAAAACTGTTTTTT
TRBJ2-2 | . | . | TRBV4-1 | CASSQGRGQFANTGELFF | TGCGCCAGCAGCCAAGGCCGAGGACAGTTCGCGAACACCGGGGAGCTGTTTTTT
TRBJ1-1 | TRBD1 | few | TRBV6-6 | CASSLTGGKTEAFF | TGTGCCAGCAGTCTTACAGGGGGCAAGACTGAAGCTTTCTTT
TRBJ2-7 | . | . | TRBV5-1 | CASSLAPDNEQYF | TGCGCCAGCAGCTTGGCCCCGGACAACGAGCAGTACTTC
TRBJ2-3 | . | . | TRBV7-3 | CASSLGQSTDTQYF | TGTGCCAGCAGCTTAGGGCAGAGCACAGATACGCAGTATTTT
TRBJ2-2 | TRBD2 | . | TRBV5-1 | CASSLTSGYTGELFF | TGCGCCAGCAGCTTAACTAGCGGATACACCGGGGAGCTGTTTTTT
TRBJ2-7 | . | . | TRBV4-1 | CASSQPARSYEQYF | TGCGCCAGCAGCCAACCGGCCAGGTCCTACGAGCAGTACTTC
TRBJ2-7 | TRBD2 | . | TRBV7-9 | CASSFTGLAGYEQYF | TGTGCCAGCAGCTTCACGGGACTAGCGGGGTACGAGCAGTACTTC
TRBJ2-1 | . | . | TRBV7-2 | CASSLIQVNNEQFF | TGTGCCAGCAGCTTAATACAGGTGAACAATGAGCAGTTCTTC
TRBJ1-2 | TRBD1 | . | TRBV25-1 | CASGTGGAVIEGYTF | TGTGCCAGCGGGACAGGGGGCGCTGTTATCGAGGGCTACACCTTC
TRBJ1-1 | . | . | TRBV28 | CASNMGGHTEAFF | TGTGCCAGCAATATGGGGGGGCACACTGAAGCTTTCTTT
TRBJ2-2 | TRBD1 | . | TRBV5-4 | CASNNRGLLTGELFF | TGTGCCAGCAACAACAGGGGGCTTCTCACCGGGGAGCTGTTTTTT
TRBJ1-4 | . | . | TRBV25-1 | CASSEMTPEKLFF | TGTGCCAGCAGTGAGATGACTCCCGAAAAACTGTTTTTT
TRBJ1-3 | TRBD1 | . | TRBV28 | CASSFRGQGNTIYF | TGTGCCAGCAGTTTTAGGGGACAGGGAAACACCATATATTTT
TRBJ2-7 | TRBD1 | . | TRBV28 | CASSSGTGVYEQYF | TGTGCCAGCAGTTCCGGGACAGGTGTTTACGAGCAGTACTTC
TRBJ2-3 | TRBD2 | . | TRBV5-4 | CASRSSGIADTQYF | TGTGCCAGCAGGTCTAGCGGGATCGCAGATACGCAGTATTTT
TRBJ2-2 | TRBD1 | . | TRBV2 | CASRDTGTGSTGELFF | TGTGCCAGCAGGGATACCGGGACAGGGAGCACCGGGGAGCTGTTTTTT
TRBJ2-2 | TRBD1 | once | TRBV2 | CASSRQGGDTGELFF | TGTGCCAGCAGTCGACAGGGGGGGGACACCGGGGAGCTGTTTTTT
TRBJ2-7 | TRBD1 | . | TRBV28 | CASRTGQPAYEQYF | TGTGCCAGCAGAACGGGACAGCCTGCCTACGAGCAGTACTTC
TRBJ2-3 | TRBD1 | . | TRBV28 | CASSPPGTGVDTQYF | TGTGCCAGCAGTCCCCCCGGGACAGGGGTGGATACGCAGTATTTT
TRBJ2-7 | TRBD2 | . | TRBV5-4 | CASSIGLVQPYEQYF | TGTGCCAGCAGCATCGGACTAGTTCAACCCTACGAGCAGTACTTC
TRBJ2-7 | . | . | TRBV6-5 | CASSYQGSWYEQYF | TGTGCCAGCAGTTACCAGGGGAGCTGGTACGAGCAGTACTTC
TRBJ2-4 | TRBD2 | . | TRBV15 | CATSREIAGGPGKNIQYF | TGTGCCACCAGCAGAGAAATAGCGGGAGGGCCTGGCAAAAACATTCAGTACTTC
TRBJ2-7 | TRBD2 | . | TRBV5-1 | CASSLGLAGPYEQYF | TGCGCCAGCAGCTTGGGACTAGCGGGACCCTACGAGCAGTACTTC
TRBJ2-4 | TRBD1 | . | TRBV11-2 | CASSSGTGRDLAKNIQYF | TGTGCCAGCAGCTCCGGGACAGGGAGAGATTTAGCCAAAAACATTCAGTACTTC
TRBJ2-7 | . | . | TRBV4-1 | CASSQLGDTAYEQYF | TGCGCCAGCAGCCAATTAGGGGATACCGCCTACGAGCAGTACTTC
TRBJ2-7 | TRBD1 | . | TRBV19 | CASSPAGTGGTYEQYF | TGTGCCAGTAGTCCGGCCGGGACAGGAGGGACCTACGAGCAGTACTTC
TRBJ2-7 | . | few | TRBV5-4 | CASSFAGNPYEQYF | TGTGCCAGCAGCTTTGCAGGGAATCCCTACGAGCAGTACTTC
TRBJ2-5 | . | . | TRBV5-4 | CASSLEEVEYF | TGTGCCAGCAGCTTGGAAGAAGTAGAGTACTTC
TRBJ1-2 | TRBD1 | . | TRBV7-9 | CSSSSASQGADNYGYTF | TGTTCCAGCAGCTCAGCCTCACAGGGGGCGGATAACTATGGCTACACCTTC
TRBJ1-5 | . | . | TRBV18 | CASSSPLSNQPQHF | TGTGCCAGCTCGTCCCCACTTAGCAATCAGCCCCAGCATTTT
TRBJ1-2 | TRBD1 | . | TRBV7-9 | CASSKLTDRDYGYTF | TGTGCCAGCAGCAAGCTGACGGACAGGGACTATGGCTACACCTTC
TRBJ2-7 | . | once | TRBV7-3 | CASSLRARSEQYF | TGTGCCAGCAGCTTAAGGGCCAGGTCCGAGCAGTACTTC
TRBJ1-2 | . | . | TRBV9 | CASSSGRMIANYGYTF | TGTGCCAGCAGTAGCGGACGGATGATAGCTAACTATGGCTACACCTTC
TRBJ1-6 | . | . | TRBV30 | CAWIGGVGSPLHF | TGTGCCTGGATCGGCGGGGTGGGTTCACCCCTCCACTTT
TRBJ1-6 | . | . | TRBV11-2 | CASSQIQGSSPLHF | TGTGCCAGCAGCCAAATTCAGGGCTCTTCACCCCTCCACTTT
TRBJ2-7 | TRBD2 | few | TRBV6-5 | CASSYSSSGTTYEQYF | TGTGCCAGCAGTTACTCATCTAGCGGCACTACCTACGAGCAGTACTTC
TRBJ1-2 | . | few | TRBV27 | CASSKVGGRSDGYTF | TGTGCCAGCAGCAAGGTCGGGGGGCGTAGTGATGGCTACACCTTC
TRBJ1-4 | . | . | TRBV9 | CASSPLGGLSNEKLFF | TGTGCCAGCAGCCCCCTGGGGGGGCTGTCTAATGAAAAACTGTTTTTT
TRBJ2-7 | TRBD2 | once | TRBV7-9 | CASSLFLWQTSGSKYEQYF | TGTGCCAGCAGCTTATTTCTATGGCAGACTAGCGGGAGTAAATACGAGCAGTACTTC
TRBJ2-7 | . | . | TRBV7-9 | CSSSQHPYEQYF | TGTTCCAGCAGCCAACACCCGTACGAGCAGTACTTC
TRBJ2-1 | . | . | TRBV18 | CASSPGSQGSYNEQFF | TGTGCCAGCTCACCCGGGTCCCAAGGCTCCTACAATGAGCAGTTCTTC
TRBJ2-3 | . | . | TRBV5-6 | CASSLQGTDTQYF | TGTGCCAGCAGCTTGCAGGGCACAGATACGCAGTATTTT